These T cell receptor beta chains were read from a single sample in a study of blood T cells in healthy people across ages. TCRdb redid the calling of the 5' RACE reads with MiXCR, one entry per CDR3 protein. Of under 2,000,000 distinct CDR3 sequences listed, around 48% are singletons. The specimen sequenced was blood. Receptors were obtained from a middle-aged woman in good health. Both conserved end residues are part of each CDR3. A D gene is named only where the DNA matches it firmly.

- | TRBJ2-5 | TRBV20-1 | CSAIRQAGETQYF
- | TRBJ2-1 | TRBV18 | CASSSTQGNGNEQFF
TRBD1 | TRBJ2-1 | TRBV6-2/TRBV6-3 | CASSYNDRQGSTFF
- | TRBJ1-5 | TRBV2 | CASSEEGPGQPQHF
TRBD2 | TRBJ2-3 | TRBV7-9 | CASSTGLAGEADTQYF
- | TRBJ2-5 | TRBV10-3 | CAISASDGRWTQYF
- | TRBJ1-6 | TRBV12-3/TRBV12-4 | CASRQDSPNSPLHF
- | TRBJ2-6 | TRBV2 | CASGGPGANVLTF
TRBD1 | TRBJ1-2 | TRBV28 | CASSLPPGGQGNYGYTF
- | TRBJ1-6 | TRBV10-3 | CAISGGYNSPLHF
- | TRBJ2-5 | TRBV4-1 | CASSQDWQGQETQYF
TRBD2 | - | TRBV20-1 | CSAKKASNGLAGVDEQYF
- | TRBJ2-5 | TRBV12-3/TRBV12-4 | CASTQGGAETQYF
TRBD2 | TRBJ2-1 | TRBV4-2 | CASSQDYQREYNEQFF
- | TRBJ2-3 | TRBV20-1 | CSAQGRGRGTQYF
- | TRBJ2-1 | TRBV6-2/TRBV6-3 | CASTNRQGQFF
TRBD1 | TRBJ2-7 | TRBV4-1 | CASSQPGQIYEQYF
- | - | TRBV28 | CASSLHQGSATETQYF
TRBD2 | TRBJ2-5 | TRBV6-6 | CAGNGGQETQYF
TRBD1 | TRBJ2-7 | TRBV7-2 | CASSTRTGGMETQYF
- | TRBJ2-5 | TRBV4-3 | CASSQDVGGGETQYF
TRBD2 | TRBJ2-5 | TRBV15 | CATSRAPGGQETQYF
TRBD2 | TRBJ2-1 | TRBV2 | CASSEATSGGAEIEQFF
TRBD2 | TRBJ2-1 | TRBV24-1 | CATSDVGLAGGREQFF
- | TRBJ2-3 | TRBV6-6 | CASRGDGAYEGGGRETQYF
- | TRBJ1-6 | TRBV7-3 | CASSLGADSPLHF
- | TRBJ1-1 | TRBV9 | CASSRLGQNTEAFF
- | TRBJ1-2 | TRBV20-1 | CSAERTADYGYTF
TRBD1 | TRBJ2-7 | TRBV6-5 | CASSRTGWDEQYF
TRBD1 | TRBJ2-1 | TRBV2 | CASSGQGYNEQFF
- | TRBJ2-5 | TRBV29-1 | CSVGIWDDTHQPGRETQYF
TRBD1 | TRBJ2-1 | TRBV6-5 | CASSYSGQLNEQFF
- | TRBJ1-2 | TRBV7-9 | CASSLRVDGYTF
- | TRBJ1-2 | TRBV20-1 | CSARNLGSNGHTF
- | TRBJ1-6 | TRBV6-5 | CASSYTATGYNSPLHF
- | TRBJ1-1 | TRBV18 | CASSGNRGVRNEAFF
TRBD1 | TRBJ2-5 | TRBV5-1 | CASSWDTGGETQYF
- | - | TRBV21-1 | CASSYNLTGGTTYEQYF
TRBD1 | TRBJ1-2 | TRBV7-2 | CASIPDRDYGYTF
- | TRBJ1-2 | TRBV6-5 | CASSYSAGHGYTF
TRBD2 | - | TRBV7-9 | CASNIAGGSYEQYF
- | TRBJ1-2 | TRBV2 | CASRSGTNSYGYTF
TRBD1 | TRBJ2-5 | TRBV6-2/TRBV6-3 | CASSYPGTGVEVTQYF
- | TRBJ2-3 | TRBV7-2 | CASSLHGSTSTDTQYF
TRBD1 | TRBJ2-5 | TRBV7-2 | CASGKTGGGEQYF
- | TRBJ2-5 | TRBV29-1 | CSVEGLAETQYF
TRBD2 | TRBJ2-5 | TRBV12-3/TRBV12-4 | CASRLAPIETQYF
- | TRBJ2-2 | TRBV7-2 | CASLGRTNTGELFF
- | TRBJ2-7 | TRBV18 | CASSPPTAYEQYF
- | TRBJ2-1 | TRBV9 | CASSEEGALGNEQFF
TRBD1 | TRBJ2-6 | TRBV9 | CASSVRQGTGANVLTF
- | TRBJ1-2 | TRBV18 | CASSPGTSNYGYTF
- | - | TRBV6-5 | CASSLTGSMKTQYF
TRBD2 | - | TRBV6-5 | CASSRGGRTETQYF